Shown below are 26 T cell receptor beta chains from a single sample sequenced in a study of cytomegalovirus exposure and HLA in healthy donors. 13 Jbeta primers and 60 Vbeta primers were used for the PCR. The repertoire was sequenced with immunoSEQ multiplex PCR; TCRdb's copy has only in-frame clones and lacks some. The sample includes more than 100,000 clones, more than 60% of them seen just once. Specimen: PBMCs. These TCRs come from a woman aged 40 to 50 in good health and CMV-seronegative.

The chain has TRBV6-1 and TRBJ1-3; D uncertain. CDR3 length: 15 amino acids. Trimming took off 0 bases at V and 3 bases at J, with 9 bases between the two ends. Germline loops: CDR1 MNHNS, CDR2 SASEGT. DNA of the CDR3: TGTGCCAGCAGTGAAGCAGGAGGTGTTGGAAACACCATATATTTT. Encoded protein: CASSEAGGVGNTIYF.

The J gene is TRBJ2-1, the V gene TRBV7-8; TRBD1 aligns across 9 bases. J lost 9 bases, V lost 5 bases, and 5 bases had no gene match. The CDR3 spans 13 residues. The germline V gene encodes CDR1 SGHVS and CDR2 FQNEAQ. CDR3 sequence reads: CASSLDRGGEQFF. The CDR3, as DNA: TGTGCCAGCAGCCTGGACAGGGGTGGTGAGCAGTTCTTC. The variable domain in full, completed from reference TRBV7-8 and TRBJ2-1, reads GAGVSQSPRYKVAKRGQDVALRCDPISGHVSLFWYQQALGQGPEFLTYFQNEAQLDKSGLPSDRFFAERPEGSVSTLKIQRTQQEDSAVYLCASSLDRGGEQFFGPGTRLTVL.

V gene TRBV28 combines with J gene TRBJ1-2; D gene ambiguous. The germline CDR1 and CDR2 sequences are MDHEN and SYDVKM. The CDR3 loop spans 15 amino acids. V was pared by 3 bases and J by 8 bases, with 19 bases between. The CDR3 sequence: CASSLARGGFGGYTF. CDR3 sequence (DNA): TGTGCCAGCAGTTTGGCTCGGGGTGGTTTCGGGGGCTACACCTTC.

The gene calls are TRBV27 and TRBJ2-7, with 11 bases aligning to TRBD1. CDR1 is MNHEY, CDR2 SMNVEV, per germline (reference sequence). Trimming cost V 0 bases and J 10 bases; bases outside gene matches: 2. CDR3 length equals 13 residues. DNA for the CDR3: TGTGCCAGCAGTTTATCGGGACAGGGGGTTCAGTACTTC. It is translated as CASSLSGQGVQYF.

The V and J genes are TRBV7-6 and TRBJ2-2, with a weak D call TRBD1 (5 bases). Germline loops: CDR1 SGHVS, CDR2 FNYEAQ. The CDR3 runs 15 residues. V lost 4 bases to trimming and J lost 3 bases, with 12 bases between them. DNA for the CDR3: TGTGCCAGCAGCTCGACGGCGACAGACACCGGGGAGCTGTTTTTT. Amino acid sequence: CASSSTATDTGELFF.

This rearrangement joins TRBV6-1 to TRBJ2-5, with 8 bases that match TRBD2. CDR3 length equals 13 residues. V shed 4 bases, J shed 5 bases, and the junction held 3 bases outside the gene matches. In germline, CDR1 is MNHNS, CDR2 SASEGT. CDR3 coding DNA: TGTGCCAGCAGTGCAGTAGCGGGGGAGACCCAGTACTTC. Translation: CASSAVAGETQYF.

This chain joins TRBV6-5 and TRBJ1-2, with 10 bases that match TRBD1. The CDR3 contains 14 residues. Unmatched junction bases numbered 8, after V lost 5 bases and J lost 8 bases. Germline lookup yields CDR1 MNHEY and CDR2 SVGAGI. The CDR3 spells CASSEDRGQEGYTF. The CDR3 DNA follows: TGTGCCAGCAGTGAAGACAGGGGGCAGGAAGGCTACACCTTC.

The V gene is TRBV2, the J gene TRBJ2-5, with D maybe TRBD1 (6 bases). From germline, CDR1 is SNHLY and CDR2 FYNNEI. The CDR3 loop spans 15 amino acids. V was clipped by 6 bases and J by 1 base, with 15 bases between them. The DNA of the CDR3 is TGTGCCAGCAGGGGACAAGTGGTCTCCCAAGAGACCCAGTACTTC. Translation gives CASRGQVVSQETQYF.

The chain combines TRBV12-2 with TRBJ2-3; the DNA was not used to check the table's D call, TRBD2. TRBV12-2 is labeled a pseudogene. CDR3 size: 22 residues. The CDR3: CASRLRPSDLAGELASTDTQYF. The CDR3 DNA sequence: TGTGCAAGTCGCTTACGCCCGTCGGATCTAGCGGGAGAGCTCGCTAGCACAGATACGCAGTATTTT.

V and J are TRBV30 and TRBJ2-7, with D unclear. Germline V CDR1 and CDR2: GTSNPN, SVGIG (reference sequence). Trimming took 2 bases from V and 2 from J, leaving 10 bases between them. The CDR3 is made up of 13 amino acids. The CDR3 DNA reads TGTGCCTGGAGTCCGGAACAGACCTACGAGCAGTACTTC. Translating gives CAWSPEQTYEQYF.

This chain connects TRBV21-1 to TRBJ2-2; the tabulated D call, TRBD1, remains unverified against the DNA. TRBV21-1 is termed a pseudogene. This CDR3 region has 18 residues. Here the CDR3 DNA reads TGTGCCAGCAGCCGAATCGATAGGACAGGCTCGAACACCGGGGAGCTGTTTTTT. As protein: CASSRIDRTGSNTGELFF.

The rearrangement uses TRBV9 and TRBJ2-1, with D perhaps TRBD1 (6 bases). The CDR3 spans 14 residues. Germline CDR1 is SGDLS and CDR2 is YYNGEE. V dropped 6 bases and J dropped 4 bases, with 14 bases sitting between them. The CDR3 region is CASTPGDGYNEQFF. CDR3 sequence (DNA): TGTGCCAGCACCCCAGGGGATGGTTACAATGAGCAGTTCTTC.

This chain uses TRBV4-3 with TRBJ1-1; 11 bases are a match to TRBD1. Germline assignment: CDR1 LGHNA and CDR2 YSLEER. J gave up 5 bases and V 6 bases, and 5 bases lay outside the gene matches. The CDR3 has 14 amino acids. CDR3: CASSPGTGGTEAFF. CDR3 nucleotide sequence: TGCGCCAGCAGTCCCGGGACAGGGGGGACTGAAGCTTTCTTT.

V and J are TRBV28 and TRBJ1-5; D not certain. The germline V gene encodes CDR1 MDHEN and CDR2 SYDVKM. The CDR3 is 12 amino acids. V was pared by 6 bases and J by 5 bases, with 8 bases between. The CDR3, as DNA: TGTGCCAGCAGGGGCGGGCATCAGCCCCAGCATTTT. Its translation: CASRGGHQPQHF.

This sequence joins TRBV28 and TRBJ1-5, with a possible D match to TRBD1 (5 bases). This CDR3 is 14 amino acids long. V lost 3 bases and J 6 bases, leaving 12 bases between the germline ends. Germline V gives CDR1 MDHEN, CDR2 SYDVKM. This chain's CDR3 is CASSLGGVGQPQHF. The CDR3 DNA follows: TGTGCCAGCAGTTTGGGAGGGGTGGGTCAGCCCCAGCATTTT.

The J gene is TRBJ2-1, the V gene TRBV7-2, with D unclear. The CDR3 consists of 13 residues. Germline V gene data show CDR1 as SGHTA and CDR2 as FQGNSA. Trimming left V 5 bases short and J 5 bases short, with 10 bases between. CDR3 sequence reads: CASSLGRDNEQFF. The DNA for the CDR3 is TGTGCCAGCAGCCTAGGACGGGACAATGAGCAGTTCTTC.

This sequence joins TRBV5-1 and TRBJ1-2, with D uncertain. Germline CDR1 reads SGHRS; CDR2 reads YFSETQ. This CDR3 has 12 residues. Trimming shortened V by 0 bases and J by 8 bases, and 8 bases separated the two germline ends. CDR3 sequence (DNA): TGCGCCAGCAGCTTGGACCTCAGGGGCTACACCTTC. It encodes CASSLDLRGYTF.

The J gene is TRBJ1-2, the V gene TRBV29-1, with TRBD1 identical over 9 bases. Germline loops: CDR1 SQVTM, CDR2 ANQGSEA. The length of the CDR3 is 14 residues. The V and J ends lost 6 bases and 4 bases, in that order; junction bases with no gene match: 9. CDR3 in DNA: TGCAGCGTAAACTTACTGGACAGGGGCTATGGCTACACCTTC. Translating it yields CSVNLLDRGYGYTF. Supplemented by reference TRBV29-1 and TRBJ1-2, the full variable domain reads SAVISQKPSRDICQRGTSLTIQCQVDSQVTMMFWYRQQPGQSLTLIATANQGSEATYESGFVIDKFPISRPNLTFSTLTVSNMSPEDSSIYLCSVNLLDRGYGYTFGSGTRLTVV.

J is TRBJ1-2 and V is TRBV6-6; D is unclear. V was shortened by 2 bases and J by 2 bases, with 15 bases between the two germline ends. This CDR3 spans 16 amino acids. Germline values: CDR1 MNHNY, CDR2 SVGAGI (reference sequence). Here the CDR3 DNA reads TGTGCCAGCAGTTACGAAGGCAGCGGGCAAAACTATGGCTACACCTTC. Protein sequence: CASSYEGSGQNYGYTF.

The chain links TRBV9 to TRBJ2-1, with D unresolved. This CDR3 is 17 amino acids long. With 1 base removed from V and 2 bases from J, the gap between germline ends came to 16 bases. Germline V gene data show CDR1 as SGDLS and CDR2 as YYNGEE. The CDR3 DNA follows: TGTGCCAGCAGCGTACGCCCGAGCAAAGAGGCCTACAATGAGCAGTTCTTC. As protein: CASSVRPSKEAYNEQFF.

The chain employs TRBV7-3 and TRBJ2-3; 10 bases are a match to TRBD2. The ends lost 5 bases at V and 0 bases at J; junction bases unmatched: 5. CDR1 and CDR2 from the germline V gene are SGHTA and FQGTGA. The CDR3 loop spans 16 amino acids. The CDR3 spells CASSIGLAASTDTQYF. The CDR3 DNA sequence: TGTGCCAGCAGCATCGGACTAGCGGCGAGCACAGATACGCAGTATTTT.

V gene TRBV30 combines with J gene TRBJ2-3, with 14 bases matching TRBD2. CDR1 GTSNPN and CDR2 SVGIG come from the germline V gene (reference sequence). This CDR3 is built from 16 residues. Trimming cost V 0 bases and J 10 bases; bases outside gene matches: 9. CDR3: CAWSVRGGLAGASQYF. The CDR3, as DNA: TGTGCCTGGAGTGTACGTGGGGGACTAGCGGGAGCATCGCAGTATTTT.

The rearrangement uses TRBV4-2 and TRBJ1-1; no clear D. The germline V and J ends were trimmed by 1 base and 1 base, with 7 bases remaining between them. In germline, CDR1 is LGHNA, CDR2 YNFKEQ. The CDR3 extends over 14 amino acids. The CDR3 region is CASSQVEENTEAFF. Written as DNA, the CDR3 is TGTGCCAGCAGCCAAGTAGAAGAGAACACTGAAGCTTTCTTT.

The V call is TRBV30, the J call TRBJ2-7, with TRBD2 matching over 11 bases. CDR1 and CDR2 (germline): GTSNPN, SVGIG (reference sequence). Losses at the gene ends were 4 bases for V and 3 bases for J; bases not matched to a gene: 5. The CDR3 contains 14 residues. Written as DNA, the CDR3 is TGTGCCTGGAAGCCGGGACTAGCGGTCTACGAGCAGTACTTC. Protein product: CAWKPGLAVYEQYF.

This clone is labeled medium-sized. The chain joins TRBV7-9 to TRBJ2-7, with 9 nucleotides matching TRBD2. The CDR3 totals 17 residues. Losses at the gene ends were 1 base for V and 3 bases for J; bases not matched to a gene: 10. CDR1 SEHNR and CDR2 FQNEAQ come from the germline V gene (reference sequence). DNA for the CDR3: TGTGCCAGCAGCTTAGAGGGGTTAGCGGGAGCAAACTACGAGCAGTACTTC. Amino acids: CASSLEGLAGANYEQYF.

The chain has TRBV5-1 and TRBJ1-2; maybe TRBD1 (5 bases). CDR1 and CDR2 (germline): SGHRS, YFSETQ. There are 14 residues in the CDR3. Trimming shortened V by 5 bases and J by 4 bases, and 15 bases separated the two germline ends. Written as DNA, the CDR3 is TGCGCCAGCAGTTCGACCGGGGGTCCCTATGGCTACACCTTC. Amino acids: CASSSTGGPYGYTF.